Here is one TCR beta chain with its context. The target antigen is unknown. Germline is not matched at one junction end, which may reflect a read error. Primers used in a second PCR of about 7 to 11 cycles were a sample-barcoded 5' primer and a J-beta primer mix. There were at least 2.5 million CDR3-containing paired-end reads obtained from each sample. TCRdb ran MiXCR on the 5' RACE reads and lists one entry per CDR3 protein. The data show nearly 800,000 distinct CDR3 sequences, 45% to 70% seen once. This sample was taken from a study of blood T cells in healthy people across ages. Germline CDR1 is SGDLS and CDR2 is YYNGEE. This CDR3 has 16 amino acids. Whole-study findings and limits: Higher diversity and more naive CD4+ cells were features of long-lived donors, compared to aged donors. Diversity figures based on one million T cells were deemed too low.

The chain is built from TRBV9 and TRBJ2-5, with 8 bases fitting TRBD2. This sequence originates from a man aged 40-49 years in good health. Sequenced: blood. This CDR3 reads CASSVSPGLGENEQYF. The DNA of the CDR3 is TGTGCTAGCAGCGTGTCCCCGGGACTAGGGGAAAATGAGCAGTACTTC.